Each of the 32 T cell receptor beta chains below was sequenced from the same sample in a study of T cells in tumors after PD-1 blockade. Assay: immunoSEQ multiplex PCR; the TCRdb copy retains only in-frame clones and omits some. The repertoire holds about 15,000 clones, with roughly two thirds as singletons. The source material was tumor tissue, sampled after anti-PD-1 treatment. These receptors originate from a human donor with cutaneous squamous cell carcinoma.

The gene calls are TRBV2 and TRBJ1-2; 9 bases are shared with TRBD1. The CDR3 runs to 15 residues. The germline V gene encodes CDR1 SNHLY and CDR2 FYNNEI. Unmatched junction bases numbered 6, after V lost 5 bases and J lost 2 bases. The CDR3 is CASSSEGQGNYGYTF. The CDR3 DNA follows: TGTGCCAGCAGTTCCGAAGGACAGGGGAACTATGGCTACACCTTC.

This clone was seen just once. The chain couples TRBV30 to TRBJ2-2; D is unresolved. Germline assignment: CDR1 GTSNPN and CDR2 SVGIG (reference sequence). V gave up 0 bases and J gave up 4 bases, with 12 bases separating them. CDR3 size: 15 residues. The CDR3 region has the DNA TGTGCCTGGAGTGTAGGGCGTTCCGGCACCGGGGAGCTGTTTTTT. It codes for CAWSVGRSGTGELFF. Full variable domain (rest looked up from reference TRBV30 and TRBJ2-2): SQTIHQWPATLVQPVGSPLSLECTVEGTSNPNLYWYRQAAGRGLQLLFYSVGIGQISSEVPQNLSASRPQDRQFILSSKKLLLSDSGFYLCAWSVGRSGTGELFFGEGSRLTVL.

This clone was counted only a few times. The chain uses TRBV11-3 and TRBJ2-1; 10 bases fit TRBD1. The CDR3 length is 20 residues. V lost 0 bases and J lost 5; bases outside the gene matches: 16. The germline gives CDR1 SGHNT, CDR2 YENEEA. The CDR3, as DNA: TGTGCCAGCAGCTTAGATACCGGGACAGGGGTTAACGATACGGACAATGAGCAGTTCTTC. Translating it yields CASSLDTGTGVNDTDNEQFF.

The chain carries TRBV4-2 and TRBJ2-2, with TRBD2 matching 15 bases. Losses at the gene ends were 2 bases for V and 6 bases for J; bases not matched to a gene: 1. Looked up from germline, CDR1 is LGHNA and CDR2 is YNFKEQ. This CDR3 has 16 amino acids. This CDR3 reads CASSQWTSGRAGELFF. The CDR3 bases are TGTGCCAGCAGCCAATGGACTAGCGGGAGGGCCGGGGAGCTGTTTTTT.

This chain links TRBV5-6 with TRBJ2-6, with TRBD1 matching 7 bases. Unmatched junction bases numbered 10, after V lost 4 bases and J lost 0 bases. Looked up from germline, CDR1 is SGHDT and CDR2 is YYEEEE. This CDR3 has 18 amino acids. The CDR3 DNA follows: TGTGCCAGCAGCGTTTATGGGACAGCCCGCTCTGGGGCCAACGTCCTGACTTTC. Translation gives CASSVYGTARSGANVLTF.

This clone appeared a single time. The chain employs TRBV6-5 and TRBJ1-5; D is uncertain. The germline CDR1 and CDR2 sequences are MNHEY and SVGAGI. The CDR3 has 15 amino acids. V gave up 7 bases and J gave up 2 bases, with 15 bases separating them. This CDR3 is CASTIGWLRNQPQHF. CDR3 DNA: TGTGCCAGCACAATCGGATGGCTGCGCAATCAGCCCCAGCATTTT.

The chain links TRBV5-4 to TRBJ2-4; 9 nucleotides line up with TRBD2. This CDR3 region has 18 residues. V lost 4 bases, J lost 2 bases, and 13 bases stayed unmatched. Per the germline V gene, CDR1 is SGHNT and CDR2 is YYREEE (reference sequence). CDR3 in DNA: TGTGCCAGCAGCCCGGAGGGGGGCGGGGGGGCCTCCAAAAACATTCAGTACTTC. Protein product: CASSPEGGGGASKNIQYF.

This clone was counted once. The CDR3 region is CASSEMTSGSTGELFF. CDR3 nucleotides: TGTGCCAGCAGTGAAATGACTAGCGGGAGTACCGGGGAGCTGTTTTTT. This chain links TRBV6-4 with TRBJ2-2; TRBD2 agrees at 12 bases. Germline CDR1 MRHNA, CDR2 SNTAGT. The CDR3 runs to 16 residues. Trimming cost V 3 bases and J 5 bases; bases outside gene matches: 4.

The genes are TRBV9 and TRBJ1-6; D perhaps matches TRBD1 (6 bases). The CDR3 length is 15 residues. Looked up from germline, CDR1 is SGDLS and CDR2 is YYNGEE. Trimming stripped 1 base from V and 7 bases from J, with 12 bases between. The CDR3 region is CASSVLGHLNSPLHF. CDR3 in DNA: TGTGCCAGCAGCGTATTGGGACACCTCAATTCACCCCTCCACTTT.

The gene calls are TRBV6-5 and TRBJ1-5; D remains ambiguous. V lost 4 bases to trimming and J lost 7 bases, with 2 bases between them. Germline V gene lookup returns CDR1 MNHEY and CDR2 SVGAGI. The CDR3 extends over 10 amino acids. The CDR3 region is CASSFQPQHF. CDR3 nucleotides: TGTGCCAGCAGTTTCCAGCCCCAGCATTTT.

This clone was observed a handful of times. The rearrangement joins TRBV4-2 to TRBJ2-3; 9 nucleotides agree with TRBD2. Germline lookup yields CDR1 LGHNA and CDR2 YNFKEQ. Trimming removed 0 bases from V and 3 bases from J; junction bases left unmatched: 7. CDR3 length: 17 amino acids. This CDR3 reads CASSQEVGGGATDTQYF. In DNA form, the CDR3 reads TGTGCCAGCAGCCAAGAAGTGGGCGGGGGGGCTACAGATACGCAGTATTTT.

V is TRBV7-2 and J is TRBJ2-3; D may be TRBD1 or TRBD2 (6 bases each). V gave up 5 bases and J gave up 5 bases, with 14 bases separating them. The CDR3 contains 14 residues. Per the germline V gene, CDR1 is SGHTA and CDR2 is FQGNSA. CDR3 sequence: CASSPYREVDTQYF. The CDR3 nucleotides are TGTGCCAGCAGCCCTTACAGGGAGGTAGATACGCAGTATTTT.

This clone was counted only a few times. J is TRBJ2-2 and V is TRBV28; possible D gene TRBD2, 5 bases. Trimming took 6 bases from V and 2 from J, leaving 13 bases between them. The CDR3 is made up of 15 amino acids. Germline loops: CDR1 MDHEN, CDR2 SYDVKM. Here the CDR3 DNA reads TGTGCCAGCAGCTCCACGGGGAAAAACACCGGGGAGCTGTTTTTT. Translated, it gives CASSSTGKNTGELFF.

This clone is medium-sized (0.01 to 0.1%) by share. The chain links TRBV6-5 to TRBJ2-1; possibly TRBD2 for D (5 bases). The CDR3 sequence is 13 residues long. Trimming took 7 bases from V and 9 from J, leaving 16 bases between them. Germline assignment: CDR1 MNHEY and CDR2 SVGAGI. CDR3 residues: CASKRDPRGEQFF. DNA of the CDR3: TGTGCCAGCAAGCGCGACCCTCGGGGTGAGCAGTTCTTC.

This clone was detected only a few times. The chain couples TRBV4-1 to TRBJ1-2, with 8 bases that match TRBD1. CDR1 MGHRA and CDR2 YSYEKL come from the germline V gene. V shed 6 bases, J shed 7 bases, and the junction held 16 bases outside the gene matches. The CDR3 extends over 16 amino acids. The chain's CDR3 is CASSYTGTGISSGYTF. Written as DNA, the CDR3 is TGCGCCAGCAGTTATACCGGGACAGGTATATCTAGTGGCTACACCTTC.

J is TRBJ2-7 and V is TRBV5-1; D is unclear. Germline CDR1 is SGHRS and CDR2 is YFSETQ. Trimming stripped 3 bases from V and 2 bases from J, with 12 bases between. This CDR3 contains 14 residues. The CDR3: CASSYTDGTYEQYF. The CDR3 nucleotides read TGCGCCAGCAGCTACACGGACGGTACCTACGAGCAGTACTTC.

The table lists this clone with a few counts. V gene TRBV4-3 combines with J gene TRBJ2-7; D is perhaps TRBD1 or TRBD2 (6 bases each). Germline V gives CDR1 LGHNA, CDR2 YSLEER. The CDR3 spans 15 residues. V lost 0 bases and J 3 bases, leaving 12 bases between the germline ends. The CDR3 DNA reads TGCGCCAGCAGCCAAGATACCGGGGGCCGCTACGAGCAGTACTTC. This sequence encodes CASSQDTGGRYEQYF.

The CDR3 spells CASSLREPSGNTIYF. The CDR3 nucleotides are TGTGCCAGCAGCTTACGGGAACCCTCTGGAAACACCATATATTTT. V and J are TRBV5-6 and TRBJ1-3; D is unresolved. The germline V and J ends were trimmed by 2 bases and 0 bases, with 9 bases remaining between them. Looked up from germline, CDR1 is SGHDT and CDR2 is YYEEEE. The CDR3 has 15 amino acids.

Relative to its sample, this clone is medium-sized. CDR3 in amino acids: CASSWETSGSTGSYEQYF. Written as DNA, the CDR3 is TGCGCCAGCAGCTGGGAGACTAGCGGGAGCACTGGATCCTACGAGCAGTACTTC. This chain uses TRBV5-1 with TRBJ2-7, with TRBD2 matching 12 bases. The CDR3 loop spans 18 amino acids. Germline CDR1 and CDR2: SGHRS and YFSETQ. The junction had 11 bases not matched to a gene; V was cut back by 3 bases and J by 1 base.

The CDR3 DNA reads TGTGCCAGCAGCGCCGACTACGAGCAGTACTTC. It codes for CASSADYEQYF. The chain employs TRBV11-3 and TRBJ2-7; D gene uncertain. V lost 5 bases to trimming and J lost 3 bases, with 5 bases between them. The CDR3 loop spans 11 amino acids. In germline, CDR1 is SGHNT, CDR2 YENEEA.

The CDR3 DNA reads as TGTGCCAGCTCACCACCGCTCGGACAGCCCACCACTGGGGCCAACGTCCTGACTTTC. Residues: CASSPPLGQPTTGANVLTF. The chain combines TRBV18 with TRBJ2-6; tentatively, D is TRBD1 (6 bases). This CDR3 is 19 amino acids long. Germline CDR1 and CDR2: KGHSH and LQKENI. The germline V and J ends were trimmed by 0 bases and 2 bases, with 17 bases remaining between them.

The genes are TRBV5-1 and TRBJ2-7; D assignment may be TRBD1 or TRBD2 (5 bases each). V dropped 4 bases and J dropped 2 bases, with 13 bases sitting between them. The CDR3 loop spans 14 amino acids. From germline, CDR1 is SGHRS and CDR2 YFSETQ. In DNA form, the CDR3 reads TGCGCCAGCAGCCGGGACGGACGAACCTACGAGCAGTACTTC. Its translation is CASSRDGRTYEQYF. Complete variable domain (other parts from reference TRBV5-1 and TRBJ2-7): KAGVTQTPRYLIKTRGQQVTLSCSPISGHRSVSWYQQTPGQGLQFLFEYFSETQRNKGNFPGRFSGRQFSNSRSEMNVSTLELGDSALYLCASSRDGRTYEQYFGPGTRLTVT.

CDR3 nucleotides: TGTGCCAGCAGCGCGGCGTCCGGGACTGGCACAGATACGCAGTATTTT. The encoded protein is CASSAASGTGTDTQYF. This chain joins TRBV7-2 and TRBJ2-3, with TRBD2 as a possible D gene (6 bases). The CDR3 contains 16 residues. V was trimmed by 5 bases and J by 1 base, leaving 16 bases between them. Germline CDR1 is SGHTA and CDR2 is FQGNSA.

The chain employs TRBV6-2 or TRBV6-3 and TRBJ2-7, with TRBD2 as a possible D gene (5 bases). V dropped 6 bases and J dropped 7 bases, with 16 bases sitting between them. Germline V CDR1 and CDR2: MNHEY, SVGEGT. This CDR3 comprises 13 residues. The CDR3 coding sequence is TGTGCCAGCAGCAAGGACTGGGTGCGGGAGCAGTACTTC. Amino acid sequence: CASSKDWVREQYF.

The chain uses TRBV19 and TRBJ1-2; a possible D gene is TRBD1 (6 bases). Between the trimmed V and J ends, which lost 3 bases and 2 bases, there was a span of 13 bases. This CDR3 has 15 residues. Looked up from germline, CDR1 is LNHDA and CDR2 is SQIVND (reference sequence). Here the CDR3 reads CASSITGQTNYGYTF. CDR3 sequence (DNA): TGTGCCAGTAGTATTACGGGACAAACGAACTATGGCTACACCTTC. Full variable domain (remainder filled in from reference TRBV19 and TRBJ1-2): DGGITQSPKYLFRKEGQNVTLSCEQNLNHDAMYWYRQDPGQGLRLIYYSQIVNDFQKGDIAEGYSVSREKKESFPLTVTSAQKNPTAFYLCASSITGQTNYGYTFGSGTRLTVV.

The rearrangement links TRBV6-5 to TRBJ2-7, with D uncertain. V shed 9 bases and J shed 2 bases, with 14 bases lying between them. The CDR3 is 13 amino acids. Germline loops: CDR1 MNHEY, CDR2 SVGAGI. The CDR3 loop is CASPRDATYEQYF. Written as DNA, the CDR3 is TGTGCCAGTCCCCGAGACGCCACCTACGAGCAGTACTTC.

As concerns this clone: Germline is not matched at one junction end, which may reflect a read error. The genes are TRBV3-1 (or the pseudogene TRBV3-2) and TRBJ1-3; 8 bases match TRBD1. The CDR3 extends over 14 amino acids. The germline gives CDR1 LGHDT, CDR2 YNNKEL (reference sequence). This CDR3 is CASSQGPLGQGPNF. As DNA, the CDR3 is TGTGCCAGCAGCCAAGGCCCCCTAGGACAGGGACCGAACTTT.

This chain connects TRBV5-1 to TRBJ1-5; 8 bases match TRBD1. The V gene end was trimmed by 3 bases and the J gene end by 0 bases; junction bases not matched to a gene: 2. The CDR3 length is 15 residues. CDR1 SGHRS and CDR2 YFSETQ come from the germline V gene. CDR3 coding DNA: TGCGCCAGCAGCTGGACAGGGAATAGCAATCAGCCCCAGCATTTT. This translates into CASSWTGNSNQPQHF.

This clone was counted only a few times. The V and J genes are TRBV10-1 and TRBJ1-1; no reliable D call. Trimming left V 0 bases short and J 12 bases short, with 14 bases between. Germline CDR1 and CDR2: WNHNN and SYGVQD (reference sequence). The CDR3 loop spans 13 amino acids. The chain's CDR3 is CASSESSVAYTFF. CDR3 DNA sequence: TGCGCCAGCAGTGAGTCGAGCGTAGCCTATACTTTCTTT.

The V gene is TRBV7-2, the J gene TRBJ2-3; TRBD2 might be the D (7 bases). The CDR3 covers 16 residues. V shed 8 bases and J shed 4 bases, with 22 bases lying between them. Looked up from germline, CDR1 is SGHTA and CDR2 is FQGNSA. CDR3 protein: CASAPAAGGRSDTQYF. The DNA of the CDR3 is TGTGCCAGCGCGCCCGCCGCCGGGGGGCGGTCAGATACGCAGTATTTT.

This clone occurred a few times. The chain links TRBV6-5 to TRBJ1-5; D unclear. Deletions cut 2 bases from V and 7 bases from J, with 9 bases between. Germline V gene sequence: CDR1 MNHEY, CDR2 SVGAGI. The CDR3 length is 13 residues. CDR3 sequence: CASSYRESQPQHF. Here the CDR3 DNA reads TGTGCCAGCAGTTACAGGGAATCGCAGCCCCAGCATTTT.

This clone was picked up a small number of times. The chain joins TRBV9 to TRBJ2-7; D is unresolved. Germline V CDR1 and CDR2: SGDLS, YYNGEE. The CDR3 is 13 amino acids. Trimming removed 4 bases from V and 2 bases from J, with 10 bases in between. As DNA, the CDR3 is TGTGCCAGCAGCCCCGTTGGGGCCTACGAGCAGTACTTC. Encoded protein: CASSPVGAYEQYF.